One and the same sample provided the 32 T cell receptor beta chains below, sequenced in a study of T cell clones after liver transplantation. The antigens for these receptors are not known. Libraries were prepared by immunoSEQ multiplex PCR; TCRdb keeps only in-frame clonotypes and omits some of them. The data show 5,000 or so clones, 31% seen once. Proliferating CFSE-low MLR cells were sequenced to define alloreactive TCRbeta sequences. The sample was CD4+ T cells from cultured PBMCs. Receptor source: a human patient who received a liver transplant. Some T cells may possibly be graft donor cells.

The chain links TRBV7-2 to TRBJ1-4; a possible D gene is TRBD1 (6 bases). Trimming stripped 4 bases from V and 7 bases from J, with 16 bases between. The V gene's germline CDR1 is SGHTA and CDR2 FQGNSA. This CDR3 spans 15 amino acids. This chain's CDR3 is CASSSAGGHGEKLFF. The CDR3 coding sequence is TGTGCCAGCAGCTCGGCGGGGGGGCATGGTGAAAAACTGTTTTTT.

This chain links TRBV5-6 with TRBJ1-2; a possible D gene is TRBD1 (5 bases). Germline-derived CDR1 and CDR2 are SGHDT and YYEEEE. Between the trimmed V and J ends, which lost 4 bases and 0 bases, there was a span of 13 bases. The CDR3 length is 15 residues. CDR3 in DNA: TGTGCCAGCAGCCCGTTCGACAGACCTAACTATGGCTACACCTTC. This codes for CASSPFDRPNYGYTF.

The chain has TRBV7-2 and TRBJ1-5; perhaps TRBD1 as D (6 bases). V dropped 4 bases and J dropped 7 bases, with 14 bases sitting between them. This CDR3 spans 14 amino acids. Germline V gene sequence: CDR1 SGHTA, CDR2 FQGNSA. CDR3: CASSSQGGGQPQHF. The CDR3 DNA follows: TGTGCCAGCAGCTCACAGGGAGGGGGGCAGCCCCAGCATTTT. Full variable domain (missing parts from reference TRBV7-2 and TRBJ1-5): GAGVSQSPSNKVTEKGKDVELRCDPISGHTALYWYRQSLGQGLEFLIYFQGNSAPDKSGLPSDRFSAERTGGSVSTLTIQRTQQEDSAVYLCASSSQGGGQPQHFGDGTRLSIL.

Within the sample, this clone is medium-sized (0.01 to 0.1%). The chain joins TRBV30 to TRBJ2-1, with D possibly called TRBD1 or TRBD2 (6 bases each). The germline CDR1 and CDR2 sequences are GTSNPN and SVGIG (reference sequence). V was shortened by 3 bases and J by 5 bases, with 14 bases between the two germline ends. The CDR3 is 14 amino acids. The CDR3 loop is CAWRKQGGDNEQFF. In DNA, the CDR3 is TGTGCCTGGAGGAAACAGGGAGGCGACAATGAGCAGTTCTTC.

J is TRBJ1-1 and V is TRBV10-3; D possibly corresponds to TRBD1 (5 bases). V was pared by 10 bases and J by 1 base, with 13 bases between. Looked up from germline, CDR1 is ENHRY and CDR2 is SYGVKD. The CDR3 covers 13 residues. The DNA for the CDR3 is TGTGCCACGACAGAAAATAGGAACACTGAAGCTTTCTTT. Amino acids: CATTENRNTEAFF.

V is TRBV28 and J is TRBJ1-5; D may be TRBD1 (5 bases). V was shortened by 6 bases and J by 7 bases, with 16 bases between the two germline ends. This CDR3 has 14 amino acids. Germline V gene data show CDR1 as MDHEN and CDR2 as SYDVKM. Here the CDR3 DNA reads TGTGCCAGCAGACGGGGGAGGTGGGGACAGCCCCAGCATTTT. This gives the protein CASRRGRWGQPQHF.

To note about this clone: A far larger clone is just one base off, so this is likely a read error. CDR3 DNA: TGTGCCAGCGCGGGAACAGGGTATAATTCACCCATCCACTTT. Amino acid sequence: CASAGTGYNSPIHF. The chain couples TRBV28 to TRBJ1-6, with D possibly being TRBD1 (6 bases). The CDR3 loop spans 14 amino acids. CDR1 MDHEN and CDR2 SYDVKM come from the germline V gene.

This clone was counted a few times. The junction does not match germline at one end; this may be a read error. The rearrangement links TRBV5-5 to TRBJ2-3; D may match TRBD1 or TRBD2 (5 bases each). Germline V gene lookup returns CDR1 SGHKS and CDR2 YYEKEE (reference sequence). The CDR3 consists of 16 residues. The CDR3 sequence: CASSQGGVNRGDTQYF. In DNA, the CDR3 is TGCGCCAGCAGCCAAGGAGGTGTCAATAGGGGAGATACGCAGTATTTT.

This clone showed up just a few times. The genes are TRBV16 and TRBJ1-1; D gene uncertain. V lost 0 bases to trimming and J lost 6 bases, with 8 bases between them. This CDR3 is 13 amino acids long. Per germline, CDR1 KGHSY and CDR2 FQNENV. The CDR3 protein is CASSQSHGAEAFF. The CDR3 coding sequence is TGTGCCAGCAGCCAATCACACGGAGCTGAAGCTTTCTTT.

This chain uses TRBV11-1 with TRBJ1-1; no firm D call. V gave up 5 bases and J gave up 5 bases, with 12 bases separating them. The CDR3 has 13 residues. Germline V gives CDR1 SGHAT, CDR2 FQDESV (reference sequence). CDR3 in DNA: TGTGCCAGCAGCCACTTACCGGGGACTGAAGCTTTCTTT. As protein: CASSHLPGTEAFF.

The V gene is TRBV28, the J gene TRBJ2-6; maybe TRBD1 (6 bases). This CDR3 region has 21 residues. CDR1 and CDR2 from the germline V gene are MDHEN and SYDVKM. With 7 bases removed from V and 0 bases from J, the gap between germline ends came to 28 bases. CDR3 amino acids: CASTVRGLGATPTSGANVLTF. In DNA, the CDR3 is TGTGCCAGCACCGTTAGGGGCTTGGGGGCTACCCCCACCTCTGGGGCCAACGTCCTGACTTTC.

Within the sample, this clone is medium-sized. The genes are TRBV7-2 and TRBJ2-7; 7 bases are a match to TRBD2. Germline V gene lookup returns CDR1 SGHTA and CDR2 FQGNSA. CDR3 length: 13 residues. Losses at the gene ends were 0 bases for V and 7 bases for J; bases not matched to a gene: 3. The CDR3 DNA follows: TGTGCCAGCAGCTTAGCTGCGGGAGTTGAGCAGTACGTC. This encodes CASSLAAGVEQYV.

This clone was seen more than once but under ten times. This chain links TRBV5-1 with TRBJ2-2; TRBD1 aligns across 9 bases. Trimming took 4 bases from V and 6 from J; bases not matched to a gene: 7. The CDR3 spans 15 residues. Germline V gene lookup returns CDR1 SGHRS and CDR2 YFSETQ. The CDR3 DNA follows: TGCGCCAGCAGCCCGACAGGGGGGGCGGCCGGGGAGCTGTTTTTT. This translates into CASSPTGGAAGELFF. Full variable domain (remainder filled in from reference TRBV5-1 and TRBJ2-2): KAGVTQTPRYLIKTRGQQVTLSCSPISGHRSVSWYQQTPGQGLQFLFEYFSETQRNKGNFPGRFSGRQFSNSRSEMNVSTLELGDSALYLCASSPTGGAAGELFFGEGSRLTVL.

This clone was detected a few times. The chain carries TRBV18 and TRBJ1-1; no clear D. In germline, CDR1 is KGHSH, CDR2 LQKENI. V was trimmed by 2 bases and J by 4 bases, leaving 8 bases between them. The CDR3 is 13 residues long. The CDR3 here is CASSPSAATEAFF. The CDR3 nucleotides are TGTGCCAGCTCACCATCAGCGGCCACTGAAGCTTTCTTT.

The chain uses TRBV7-8 and TRBJ1-1; TRBD1 matches 7 bases. Germline values: CDR1 SGHVS, CDR2 FQNEAQ. The trim removed 5 bases at V and 10 bases at J, leaving 10 bases unmatched. The CDR3 loop spans 13 amino acids. CDR3 region: CASSPNLGTAAFF. The CDR3 DNA sequence: TGTGCCAGCAGCCCTAACTTAGGGACAGCAGCTTTCTTT.

This chain uses TRBV15 with TRBJ2-2, with D maybe TRBD1 (5 bases). The CDR3 is 14 amino acids. From germline, CDR1 is LNHNV and CDR2 YYDKDF (reference sequence). With 1 base removed from V and 7 bases from J, the gap between germline ends came to 10 bases. CDR3 protein: CATSRAGADGELFF. As DNA, the CDR3 is TGTGCCACCAGCAGAGCTGGGGCGGACGGGGAGCTGTTTTTT.

The chain recombines TRBV6-6 with TRBJ1-2; D not resolved. This CDR3 comprises 13 residues. Germline-derived CDR1 and CDR2 are MNHNY and SVGAGI (reference sequence). V lost 8 bases and J lost 4, with 14 bases in between. As DNA, the CDR3 is TGTGCCAGCCTAGTAGACACGACCTATGGCTACACCTTC. Translation: CASLVDTTYGYTF.

Only one count was recorded for this clone. The gene calls are TRBV19 and TRBJ2-4, with 9 bases fitting TRBD2. This CDR3 has 15 amino acids. V trimming: 1 base; J trimming: 5 bases; junction bases outside the gene matches: 3. CDR1 LNHDA and CDR2 SQIVND come from the germline V gene (reference sequence). CDR3 sequence reads: CASSIGAGGQNIQYF. The CDR3 DNA is TGTGCCAGTAGTATAGGGGCGGGAGGGCAAAACATTCAGTACTTC.

This clone has a handful of counts. V and J are TRBV5-6 and TRBJ1-4; tentatively, D is TRBD1 (5 bases). The CDR3 is 17 amino acids. Germline V gives CDR1 SGHDT, CDR2 YYEEEE. V lost 3 bases, J lost 4 bases, and 19 bases lay in between. The CDR3 spells CASSSLGIGANNEKLFF. In DNA, the CDR3 is TGTGCCAGCAGCTCCTTAGGGATTGGGGCGAATAATGAAAAACTGTTTTTT.

The V call is TRBV5-1, the J call TRBJ2-7; possible D gene TRBD1, 6 bases. V was trimmed by 4 bases and J by 4 bases, leaving 12 bases between them. This CDR3 has 13 residues. Looked up from germline, CDR1 is SGHRS and CDR2 is YFSETQ. The CDR3 loop is CASSPRGIYEQYF. Written as DNA, the CDR3 is TGCGCCAGCAGCCCAAGGGGGATTTACGAGCAGTACTTC.

This clone turned up a few times. This chain connects TRBV2 to TRBJ1-5; D perhaps matches TRBD1 (5 bases). Germline V gene sequence: CDR1 SNHLY, CDR2 FYNNEI. This CDR3 comprises 14 residues. Trimming cost V 5 bases and J 2 bases, with 10 bases left between them. CDR3 loop: CASSNEQGNQPQHF. The CDR3, as DNA: TGTGCCAGCAGTAACGAACAGGGCAATCAGCCCCAGCATTTT.

The J gene is TRBJ1-3, the V gene TRBV2; no reliable D call. The CDR3 consists of 14 residues. Germline V lookup: CDR1 SNHLY, CDR2 FYNNEI. Trimming took off 1 base at V and 0 bases at J, with 4 bases between the two ends. The CDR3 region has the DNA TGTGCCAGCAGTGAAGGTTCCTCTGGAAACACCATATATTTT. It yields the protein CASSEGSSGNTIYF.

This chain connects TRBV6-4 to TRBJ1-1; 8 nucleotides line up with TRBD1. The CDR3 spans 13 residues. The germline V gene encodes CDR1 MRHNA and CDR2 SNTAGT. Trimming cost V 7 bases and J 4 bases; bases outside gene matches: 5. The CDR3 here is CASTPQGATEAFF. CDR3 nucleotides: TGTGCCAGCACCCCTCAGGGGGCCACTGAAGCTTTCTTT.

In this sample, this clone turned up once. The V call is TRBV7-2, the J call TRBJ2-2; tentative D call: TRBD2 (5 bases). V lost 0 bases and J 6 bases, leaving 11 bases between the germline ends. The germline CDR1 and CDR2 sequences are SGHTA and FQGNSA. There are 15 residues in the CDR3. CDR3 DNA: TGTGCCAGCAGCTTAGCGGGAGTAAAGGCCGGGGAGCTGTTTTTT. This encodes CASSLAGVKAGELFF.

Regarding this clone: At one end, the junction sequence differs from germline, possibly due to a read error. Other nucleotide sequences in the sample specify the same CDR3. The J gene is TRBJ2-5, the V gene TRBV6-5, with D uncertain. Germline-derived CDR1 and CDR2 are MNHEY and SVGAGI. This CDR3 region has 16 residues. The CDR3 here is CASSYLTVDARATQYF. The CDR3 DNA follows: TGCGCCAGCAGTTACTTAACCGTCGACGCTCGAGCGACCCAGTACTTC.

This clone was seen only a few times. Here the CDR3 reads CASSFRDEQFF. For the CDR3, the DNA is TGTGCCAGCAGCTTCCGCGATGAGCAGTTCTTC. The chain joins TRBV7-9 to TRBJ2-1; no firm D call. The V and J ends lost 3 bases and 8 bases respectively, with 5 bases between them. In germline, CDR1 is SEHNR, CDR2 FQNEAQ (reference sequence). This CDR3 has 11 residues.

This clone is categorized as medium-sized. The CDR3 reads CASSWRSSGGAGEQFF. The CDR3 region has the DNA TGTGCCAGCAGCTGGAGGTCCAGCGGGGGGGCCGGGGAGCAGTTCTTC. The rearrangement joins TRBV7-2 to TRBJ2-1; the match to TRBD2 covers 10 bases. CDR3 length: 16 amino acids. Trimming at V came to 4 bases and at J to 10 bases, leaving 13 bases not matched to a gene. Germline assignment: CDR1 SGHTA and CDR2 FQGNSA.

In its sample, this clone ranks as medium-sized. This sequence joins TRBV6-5 and TRBJ2-7; a possible D gene is TRBD1 (6 bases). Between the trimmed V and J ends, which lost 6 bases and 2 bases, there was a span of 11 bases. CDR3 size: 13 residues. Germline V gene data show CDR1 as MNHEY and CDR2 as SVGAGI. The CDR3 bases are TGTGCCAGCAGCACAGGGAAGCCCTACGAGCAGTACTTC. Translation: CASSTGKPYEQYF.

The J gene is TRBJ2-2, the V gene TRBV5-3; 8 bases are shared with TRBD2. TRBV5-3 carries the ORF label, with uncertain function. The junction had 7 bases not matched to a gene; V was cut back by 8 bases and J by 1 base. There are 15 residues in the CDR3. Here the CDR3 DNA reads TGTGCCAGCAGCCGGGAGGGACGGAACACCGGGGAGCTGTTTTTT. It specifies CASSREGRNTGELFF.

This clone was detected a few times. V is TRBV7-2 and J is TRBJ2-7; D possibly uses TRBD1 or TRBD2 (5 bases each). V was shortened by 1 base and J by 5 bases, with 9 bases between the two germline ends. Germline V gene sequence: CDR1 SGHTA, CDR2 FQGNSA. The CDR3 has 13 residues. The CDR3: CASSLDRDHEQYF. The CDR3 nucleotides read TGTGCCAGCAGCTTAGACCGGGACCACGAGCAGTACTTC.

This clone is labeled medium-sized. Here the CDR3 reads CASTKFSTTGTTGANVLTF. As DNA, the CDR3 is TGCGCCAGCACCAAATTCTCTACGACAGGGACTACTGGGGCCAACGTCCTGACTTTC. The J gene is TRBJ2-6, the V gene TRBV5-1; either TRBD1 or TRBD2 may supply D (7 bases each). V was clipped by 6 bases and J by 2 bases, with 24 bases between them. Germline lookup yields CDR1 SGHRS and CDR2 YFSETQ. CDR3 size: 19 residues.

This clone is deemed medium-sized. The chain recombines TRBV6-1 with TRBJ1-5; TRBD1 matches at 10 bases. The germline V gene has CDR1 MNHNS and CDR2 SASEGT. V trimming: 6 bases; J trimming: 5 bases; junction bases outside the gene matches: 1. The CDR3 sequence is 13 residues long. The CDR3 region is CASRDRGDQPQHF. Here the CDR3 DNA reads TGTGCCAGCAGGGACAGGGGGGATCAGCCCCAGCATTTT.